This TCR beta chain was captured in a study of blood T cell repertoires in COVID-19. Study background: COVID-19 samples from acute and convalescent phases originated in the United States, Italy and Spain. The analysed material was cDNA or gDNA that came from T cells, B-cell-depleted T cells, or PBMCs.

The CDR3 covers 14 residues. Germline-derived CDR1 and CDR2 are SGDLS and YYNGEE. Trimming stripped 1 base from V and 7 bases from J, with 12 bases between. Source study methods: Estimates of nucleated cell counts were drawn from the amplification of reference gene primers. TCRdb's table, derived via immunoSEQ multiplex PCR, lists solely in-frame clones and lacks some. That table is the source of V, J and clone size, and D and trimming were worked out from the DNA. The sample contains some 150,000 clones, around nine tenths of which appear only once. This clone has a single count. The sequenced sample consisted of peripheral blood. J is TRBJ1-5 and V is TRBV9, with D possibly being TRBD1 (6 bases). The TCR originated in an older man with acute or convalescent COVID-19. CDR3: CASSVQGMGQPQHF. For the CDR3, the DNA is TGTGCCAGCAGCGTACAGGGGATGGGCCAGCCCCAGCATTTT.